Each of the 25 T cell receptor beta chains below was sequenced from the same sample in a study of shared clonotypes between healthy human individuals. The repertoire was sequenced with immunoSEQ multiplex PCR; TCRdb's copy has only in-frame clones and lacks some. The sample contains about 2.4 million clones, under 95% of which appear only once. Sequencing input: naive CD4+ T cells from PBMCs. Stated subset: CD45RA+ positively selected. The receptors come from a man aged 18 to 30 in good health. Some clones in this sample may be carry-over from other donors' samples.

This chain connects TRBV2 to TRBJ1-4; no clear D. The CDR3 loop spans 15 amino acids. The germline V gene has CDR1 SNHLY and CDR2 FYNNEI. With 6 bases removed from V and 4 bases from J, the gap between germline ends came to 15 bases. The CDR3 bases are TGTGCCAGCAGCGTCCAAGCCCGGAATAATGAAAAACTGTTTTTT. This sequence encodes CASSVQARNNEKLFF.

The J gene is TRBJ2-1, the V gene TRBV5-1, with 9 positions matching TRBD2. V lost 0 bases, J lost 4 bases, and 14 bases stayed unmatched. This CDR3 is built from 19 residues. Germline V gene sequence: CDR1 SGHRS, CDR2 YFSETQ. This chain's CDR3 is CASSLDRGSGRLPYNEQFF. The DNA of the CDR3 is TGCGCCAGCAGCTTGGATCGGGGGAGCGGGAGGCTACCGTACAATGAGCAGTTCTTC.

The V and J genes are TRBV21-1 and TRBJ2-3; whether TRBD2, the table's D call, matches the DNA was not checked. TRBV21-1 is listed as a pseudogene. The CDR3 consists of 16 residues. The CDR3 DNA reads TGTGCCAGCACCCCCGGGACTAGCGGGAGTAGAGGTACGCAGTATTTT. This translates into CASTPGTSGSRGTQYF.

The CDR3 here is CASRKGTSGILSSYEQYF. The CDR3 DNA sequence: TGTGCCAGCAGAAAGGGGACTAGCGGGATCCTAAGCTCCTACGAGCAGTACTTC. This sequence joins TRBV27 and TRBJ2-7; 13 nucleotides line up with TRBD2. The germline V gene has CDR1 MNHEY and CDR2 SMNVEV (reference sequence). The V and J ends lost 6 bases and 0 bases, in that order; junction bases with no gene match: 11. This CDR3 is 18 amino acids long.

V and J are TRBV5-6 and TRBJ2-7, with D possibly matching TRBD1 (7 bases). Trimming stripped 4 bases from V and 2 bases from J, with 16 bases between. The CDR3 has 15 residues. CDR1 SGHDT and CDR2 YYEEEE come from the germline V gene. CDR3 amino acids: CASSPGGTIPYEQYF. The CDR3 DNA is TGTGCCAGCAGCCCAGGGGGGACAATCCCCTACGAGCAGTACTTC. Full variable domain (missing parts from reference TRBV5-6 and TRBJ2-7): DAGVTQSPTHLIKTRGQQVTLRCSPKSGHDTVSWYQQALGQGPQFIFQYYEEEERQRGNFPDRFSGHQFPNYSSELNVNALLLGDSALYLCASSPGGTIPYEQYFGPGTRLTVT.

The chain has TRBV7-9 and TRBJ2-7; possibly TRBD2 for D (6 bases). V was pared by 4 bases and J by 6 bases, with 19 bases between. CDR3 length: 15 amino acids. Germline-derived CDR1 and CDR2 are SEHNR and FQNEAQ (reference sequence). The CDR3 spells CASSSHGGTPAEQYF. Written as DNA, the CDR3 is TGTGCCAGCAGCTCCCATGGGGGGACCCCAGCCGAGCAGTACTTC.

This chain connects TRBV7-9 to TRBJ2-1, with D possibly being TRBD2 (6 bases). CDR3 size: 15 residues. Per germline, CDR1 SEHNR and CDR2 FQNEAQ (reference sequence). V gave up 4 bases and J gave up 7 bases, with 17 bases separating them. The CDR3: CASSSQSWAGNEQFF. The CDR3 nucleotides are TGTGCCAGCAGCTCCCAGTCCTGGGCGGGGAATGAGCAGTTCTTC.

The chain couples TRBV4-1 to TRBJ2-3; 8 nucleotides agree with TRBD1. Germline lookup yields CDR1 MGHRA and CDR2 YSYEKL. Losses at the gene ends were 4 bases for V and 4 bases for J; bases not matched to a gene: 13. The CDR3 runs to 17 residues. CDR3 sequence reads: CASSRPIGQGFSDTQYF. The CDR3 bases are TGCGCCAGCAGCCGCCCCATCGGACAGGGTTTTTCAGATACGCAGTATTTT.

As regards this clone: The same CDR3 is also encoded by other DNA sequences in this sample. V and J are TRBV18 and TRBJ2-2, with a possible D match to TRBD2 (6 bases). V lost 3 bases and J 3 bases, leaving 11 bases between the germline ends. There are 15 residues in the CDR3. In germline, CDR1 is KGHSH, CDR2 LQKENI. The CDR3 bases are TGTGCCAGCTCACCCAGGAGGGCCGACACCGGGGAGCTGTTTTTT. Protein: CASSPRRADTGELFF.

V usage is TRBV5-1 and J usage is TRBJ1-6; tentative D call: TRBD1 (6 bases). The germline V gene encodes CDR1 SGHRS and CDR2 YFSETQ. The CDR3 has 16 amino acids. Trimming removed 4 bases at V and 6 bases at J, with 17 bases between. CDR3 bases: TGCGCCAGCAGCCACGACCTCGCCAGGGGTAATTCACCCCTCCACTTT. Translation gives CASSHDLARGNSPLHF.

In this sample, this clone turned up once. The rearrangement links TRBV5-4 to TRBJ2-7; TRBD2 agrees at 8 bases. The CDR3 contains 14 residues. Germline CDR1 is SGHNT and CDR2 is YYREEE (reference sequence). V gave up 6 bases and J gave up 6 bases; unmatched junction bases: 11. The CDR3 DNA sequence: TGTGCCAGCAACACCGGGACTAGGGGCTCCGAGCAGTACTTC. Protein product: CASNTGTRGSEQYF.

The J gene is TRBJ2-2, the V gene TRBV28, with TRBD2 matching 8 bases. V gave up 8 bases and J gave up 7 bases; unmatched junction bases: 9. The CDR3 extends over 14 amino acids. Looked up from germline, CDR1 is MDHEN and CDR2 is SYDVKM. The CDR3 DNA reads as TGTGCCAGCCACCCAAGCGGGAGAGGCGGGGAGCTGTTTTTT. It codes for CASHPSGRGGELFF.

This clone was seen a single time. The chain is built from TRBV7-8 and TRBJ2-5, with D unclear. The germline V gene encodes CDR1 SGHVS and CDR2 FQNEAQ. The CDR3 contains 15 residues. V lost 2 bases, J lost 1 base, and 11 bases lay in between. CDR3 sequence: CASSLNSRFQETQYF. CDR3 sequence (DNA): TGTGCCAGCAGCTTAAATAGCAGATTCCAAGAGACCCAGTACTTC.

This sequence joins TRBV27 and TRBJ1-6, with D possibly matching TRBD1 (5 bases). Trimming took off 7 bases at V and 10 bases at J, with 14 bases between the two ends. This CDR3 has 13 amino acids. Germline V gene lookup returns CDR1 MNHEY and CDR2 SMNVEV (reference sequence). The CDR3 protein is CASTYQGGSPLHF. The CDR3 DNA reads as TGTGCCAGCACCTATCAGGGAGGATCACCCCTCCACTTT.

As for this clone: The same CDR3 also results from other DNA sequences found in this sample. This rearrangement joins TRBV28 to TRBJ2-7, with 12 bases that match TRBD2. In germline, CDR1 is MDHEN, CDR2 SYDVKM. The ends lost 5 bases at V and 5 bases at J; junction bases unmatched: 4. This CDR3 has 14 amino acids. In nucleotides, the CDR3 is TGTGCCAGCAGTCTAGCGGGAGGGCCACACGAGCAGTACTTC. Its protein is CASSLAGGPHEQYF.

This clone was seen a few times. The chain has TRBV19 and TRBJ1-5, with 9 bases matching TRBD1. The CDR3 is 16 residues long. J lost 0 bases, V lost 5 bases, and 5 bases had no gene match. The germline V gene has CDR1 LNHDA and CDR2 SQIVND (reference sequence). CDR3 nucleotide sequence: TGTGCCAGTAGTGTGACAGGGGGTTATAGCAATCAGCCCCAGCATTTT. Residues: CASSVTGGYSNQPQHF.

This chain connects TRBV10-3 to TRBJ2-7; tentatively, D is TRBD1 (6 bases). CDR3 length: 15 amino acids. In germline, CDR1 is ENHRY, CDR2 SYGVKD. With 10 bases removed from V and 2 bases from J, the gap between germline ends came to 21 bases. The chain's CDR3 is CATKGTGTNTYEQYF. The DNA of the CDR3 is TGTGCCACCAAAGGAACCGGGACAAACACCTACGAGCAGTACTTC.

The V call is TRBV2, the J call TRBJ2-1; D is possibly TRBD1 or TRBD2 (7 bases each). Per germline, CDR1 SNHLY and CDR2 FYNNEI. The CDR3 has 15 residues. Trimming shortened V by 6 bases and J by 1 base, and 13 bases separated the two germline ends. The CDR3 region has the DNA TGTGCCAGCAGGAGGGGGCGGGAGTCCTACAATGAGCAGTTCTTC. This codes for CASRRGRESYNEQFF.

This clone was counted a single time. V gene TRBV15 combines with J gene TRBJ1-5; 7 nucleotides align to TRBD1. After removal of 4 bases from V and 3 bases from J, the junction contained 12 bases not matched to a gene. The length of the CDR3 is 17 residues. Per germline, CDR1 LNHNV and CDR2 YYDKDF (reference sequence). In DNA form, the CDR3 reads TGTGCCACCAGCACTCCTACCGACAGGGTGAACAATCAGCCCCAGCATTTT. It is translated as CATSTPTDRVNNQPQHF.

This chain connects TRBV19 to TRBJ2-7; possibly TRBD1 for D (6 bases). This CDR3 spans 15 amino acids. Germline assignment: CDR1 LNHDA and CDR2 SQIVND (reference sequence). The germline V and J ends were trimmed by 1 base and 6 bases, with 16 bases remaining between them. CDR3 loop: CASSIVQGYNSEQYF. For the CDR3, the DNA is TGTGCCAGTAGTATAGTTCAGGGGTATAACTCCGAGCAGTACTTC. Full variable domain (outside the CDR3, taken from reference TRBV19 and TRBJ2-7): DGGITQSPKYLFRKEGQNVTLSCEQNLNHDAMYWYRQDPGQGLRLIYYSQIVNDFQKGDIAEGYSVSREKKESFPLTVTSAQKNPTAFYLCASSIVQGYNSEQYFGPGTRLTVT.

The rearrangement uses TRBV5-4 and TRBJ1-2; 7 nucleotides align to TRBD1. The ends lost 4 bases at V and 1 base at J; junction bases unmatched: 10. The CDR3 sequence is 16 residues long. The germline gives CDR1 SGHNT, CDR2 YYREEE (reference sequence). The CDR3 protein is CASSPTGTDFNYGYTF. The CDR3 bases are TGTGCCAGCAGCCCGACCGGGACAGACTTTAACTATGGCTACACCTTC.

The V gene is TRBV27, the J gene TRBJ1-2, with D tentatively TRBD1 (6 bases). Germline V gene sequence: CDR1 MNHEY, CDR2 SMNVEV (reference sequence). V was shortened by 0 bases and J by 7 bases, with 12 bases between the two germline ends. CDR3 length: 14 residues. In DNA, the CDR3 is TGTGCCAGCAGTTTATCGTGGGACATAGGTGGCTACACCTTC. This translates into CASSLSWDIGGYTF.

This chain uses TRBV6-6 with TRBJ1-6, with 7 positions matching TRBD1. The CDR3 is 16 residues long. CDR1 is MNHNY and CDR2 is SVGAGI in the germline V gene (reference sequence). V gave up 2 bases and J gave up 10 bases; unmatched junction bases: 11. The chain's CDR3 is CASSYGRQGRGSPLHF. Here the CDR3 DNA reads TGTGCCAGCAGTTACGGGCGACAGGGTAGAGGGTCACCCCTCCACTTT.

V and J are TRBV28 and TRBJ2-1, with D possibly TRBD1 on 5 matching bases. Germline loops: CDR1 MDHEN, CDR2 SYDVKM. V was pared by 8 bases and J by 2 bases, with 16 bases between. The CDR3 runs 15 residues. CDR3 in DNA: TGTGCCAGCTGGGGCCCCAAAGGACCCTACAATGAGCAGTTCTTC. It yields the protein CASWGPKGPYNEQFF.

This chain links TRBV7-9 with TRBJ2-1, with TRBD2 identical over 14 bases. V lost 5 bases, J lost 6 bases, and 3 bases stayed unmatched. The germline CDR1 and CDR2 sequences are SEHNR and FQNEAQ (reference sequence). This CDR3 region has 15 residues. The DNA of the CDR3 is TGTGCCAGCAGCCCCGGGACTAGCGGGGGCAATGAGCAGTTCTTC. Protein product: CASSPGTSGGNEQFF.